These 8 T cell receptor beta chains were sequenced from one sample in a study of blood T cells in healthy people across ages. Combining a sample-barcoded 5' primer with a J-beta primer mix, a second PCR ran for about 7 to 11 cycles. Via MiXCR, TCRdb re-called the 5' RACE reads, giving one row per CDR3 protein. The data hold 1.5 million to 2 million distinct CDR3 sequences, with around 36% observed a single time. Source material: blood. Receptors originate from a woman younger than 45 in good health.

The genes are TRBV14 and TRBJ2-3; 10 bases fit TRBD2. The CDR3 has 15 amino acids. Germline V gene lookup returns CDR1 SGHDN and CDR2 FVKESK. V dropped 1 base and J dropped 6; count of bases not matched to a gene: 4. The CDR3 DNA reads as TGTGCCAGCAGCCAAGCGCTAGCGGGGGTCGATACGCAGTATTTT. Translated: CASSQALAGVDTQYF.

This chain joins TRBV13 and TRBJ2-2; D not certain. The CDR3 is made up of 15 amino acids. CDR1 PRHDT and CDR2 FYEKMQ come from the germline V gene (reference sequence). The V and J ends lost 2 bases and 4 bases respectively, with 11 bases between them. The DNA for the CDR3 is TGTGCCAGCAGCTTAAGGAACACGAGCACCGGGGAGCTGTTTTTT. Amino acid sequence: CASSLRNTSTGELFF.

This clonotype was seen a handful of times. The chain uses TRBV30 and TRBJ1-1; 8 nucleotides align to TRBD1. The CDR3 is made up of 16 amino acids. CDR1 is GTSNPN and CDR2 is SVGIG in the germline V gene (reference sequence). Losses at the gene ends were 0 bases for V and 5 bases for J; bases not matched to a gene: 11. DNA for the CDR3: TGTGCCTGGAGTGTACTGCTCGGACAGGGTGGGACTGAAGCTTTCTTT. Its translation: CAWSVLLGQGGTEAFF.

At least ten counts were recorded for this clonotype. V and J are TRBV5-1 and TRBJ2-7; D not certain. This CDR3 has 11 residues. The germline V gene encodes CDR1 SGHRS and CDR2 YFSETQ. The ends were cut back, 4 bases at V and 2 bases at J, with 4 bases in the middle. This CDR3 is CASSDTYEQYF. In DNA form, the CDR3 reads TGCGCCAGCAGCGATACCTACGAGCAGTACTTC.

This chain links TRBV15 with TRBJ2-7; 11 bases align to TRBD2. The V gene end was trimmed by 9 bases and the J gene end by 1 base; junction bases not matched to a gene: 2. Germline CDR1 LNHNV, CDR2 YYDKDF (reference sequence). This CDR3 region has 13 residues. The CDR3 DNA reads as TGTGCCACGGGACTAGCGGAATCCTACGAGCAGTACTTC. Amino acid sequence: CATGLAESYEQYF.

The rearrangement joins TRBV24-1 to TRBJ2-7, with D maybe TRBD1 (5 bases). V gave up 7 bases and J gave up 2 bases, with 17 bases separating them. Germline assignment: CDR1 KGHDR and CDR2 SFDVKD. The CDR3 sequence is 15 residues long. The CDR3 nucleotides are TGTGCCACCAGCCGCCAGGGAAAGGCGGCCTACGAGCAGTACTTC. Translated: CATSRQGKAAYEQYF.

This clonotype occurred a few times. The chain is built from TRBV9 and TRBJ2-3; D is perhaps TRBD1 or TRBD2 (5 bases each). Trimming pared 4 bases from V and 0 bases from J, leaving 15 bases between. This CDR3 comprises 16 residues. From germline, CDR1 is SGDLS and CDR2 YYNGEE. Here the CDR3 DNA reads TGTGCCAGCAGCTCCCAAGGTTGGGGGAGCACAGATACGCAGTATTTT. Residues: CASSSQGWGSTDTQYF.

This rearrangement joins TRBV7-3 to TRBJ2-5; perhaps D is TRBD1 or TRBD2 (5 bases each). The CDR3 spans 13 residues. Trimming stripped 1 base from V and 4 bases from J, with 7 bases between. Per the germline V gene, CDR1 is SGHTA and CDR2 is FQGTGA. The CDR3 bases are TGTGCCAGCAGCTTAAACGGGGCAGAGACCCAGTACTTC. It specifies CASSLNGAETQYF.